The 8 T cell receptor beta chains below were found in one sample sequenced in a study of beta chain features in type 1 diabetes. Expressed TCRB transcripts were sequenced because the isolated RNA had all been reverse transcribed beforehand. Sequencing used immunoSEQ multiplex PCR; TCRdb keeps in-frame clones, though not all of them. The sample contains 450,000 to 550,000 clones, 30% of which appear only once. Sequenced material: naive CD4+ T cells from blood. The receptors stem from a man younger than 35 in good health.

This clone was picked up a small number of times. The gene calls are TRBV29-1 and TRBJ2-1; 10 bases match TRBD2. This CDR3 contains 14 residues. V lost 7 bases, J lost 3 bases, and 6 bases stayed unmatched. Per germline, CDR1 SQVTM and CDR2 ANQGSEA. As DNA, the CDR3 is TGCAGCGGACGGATAGCGGGAGGCTACAATGAGCAGTTCTTC. It specifies CSGRIAGGYNEQFF.

This clone was counted a few times. This chain connects TRBV18 to TRBJ2-7; 7 positions agree with TRBD1. The CDR3 extends over 14 amino acids. The V and J ends lost 4 bases and 2 bases, in that order; junction bases with no gene match: 5. Germline V gene data show CDR1 as KGHSH and CDR2 as LQKENI. Here the CDR3 reads CASSLDRVAYEQYF. For the CDR3, the DNA is TGTGCCAGCTCACTAGACAGGGTAGCCTACGAGCAGTACTTC.

In its sample, this clone was seen a few times. The chain carries TRBV19 and TRBJ2-7; TRBD1 matches at 7 bases. The germline gives CDR1 LNHDA, CDR2 SQIVND (reference sequence). J gave up 5 bases and V 5 bases, and 9 bases lay outside the gene matches. The CDR3 contains 14 residues. CDR3 sequence (DNA): TGTGCCAGTAGTCCATCGACAGGGAACAACGAGCAGTACTTC. Its translation: CASSPSTGNNEQYF.

This clone was seen a handful of times. The chain uses TRBV5-4 and TRBJ2-1; 9 bases align to TRBD2. Germline assignment: CDR1 SGHNT and CDR2 YYREEE (reference sequence). Trimming took 2 bases from V and 7 from J; bases not matched to a gene: 7. This CDR3 region has 15 residues. The CDR3 DNA reads TGTGCCAGCAGCTTACTAGCGGGCCTGAAAAATGAGCAGTTCTTC. Translation gives CASSLLAGLKNEQFF.

The chain employs TRBV4-1 and TRBJ2-4; 9 positions agree with TRBD1. J gave up 4 bases and V 1 base, and 5 bases lay outside the gene matches. This CDR3 has 16 amino acids. Germline CDR1 is MGHRA and CDR2 is YSYEKL. The CDR3 coding sequence is TGCGCCAGCAGCCAAGTTAGACAGGGGGTAAAAAACATTCAGTACTTC. Translating it yields CASSQVRQGVKNIQYF.

The gene calls are TRBV25-1 and TRBJ1-4; D call uncertain. This CDR3 region has 14 residues. V lost 8 bases and J 6 bases, leaving 16 bases between the germline ends. The V gene's germline CDR1 is MGHDK and CDR2 SYGVNS. CDR3 in DNA: TGTGCCAGCGGTACCCCGAGTTGGGATGAAAAACTGTTTTTT. This gives the protein CASGTPSWDEKLFF. Using reference TRBV25-1 and TRBJ1-4 for the parts outside the CDR3, the full variable domain is EADIYQTPRYLVIGTGKKITLECSQTMGHDKMYWYQQDPGMELHLIHYSYGVNSTEKGDLSSESTVSRIRTEHFPLTLESARPSHTSQYLCASGTPSWDEKLFFGSGTQLSVL.

This clone was found a few times. The chain has TRBV29-1 and TRBJ2-2, with TRBD1 matching over 7 bases. This CDR3 is 13 amino acids long. The germline V gene encodes CDR1 SQVTM and CDR2 ANQGSEA. V dropped 7 bases and J dropped 4; count of bases not matched to a gene: 6. CDR3: CSAQGVGTGELFF. The DNA for the CDR3 is TGCAGCGCCCAGGGGGTCGGCACCGGGGAGCTGTTTTTT.

V usage is TRBV7-2 and J usage is TRBJ2-3; D call uncertain. Germline CDR1 is SGHTA and CDR2 is FQGNSA. V lost 2 bases and J 3 bases, leaving 15 bases between the germline ends. This CDR3 spans 16 amino acids. The CDR3 is CASSLSARLETDTQYF. For the CDR3, the DNA is TGTGCCAGCAGCTTAAGTGCTAGGCTAGAGACAGATACGCAGTATTTT. Full variable domain (missing parts from reference TRBV7-2 and TRBJ2-3): GAGVSQSPSNKVTEKGKDVELRCDPISGHTALYWYRQSLGQGLEFLIYFQGNSAPDKSGLPSDRFSAERTGGSVSTLTIQRTQQEDSAVYLCASSLSARLETDTQYFGPGTRLTVL.